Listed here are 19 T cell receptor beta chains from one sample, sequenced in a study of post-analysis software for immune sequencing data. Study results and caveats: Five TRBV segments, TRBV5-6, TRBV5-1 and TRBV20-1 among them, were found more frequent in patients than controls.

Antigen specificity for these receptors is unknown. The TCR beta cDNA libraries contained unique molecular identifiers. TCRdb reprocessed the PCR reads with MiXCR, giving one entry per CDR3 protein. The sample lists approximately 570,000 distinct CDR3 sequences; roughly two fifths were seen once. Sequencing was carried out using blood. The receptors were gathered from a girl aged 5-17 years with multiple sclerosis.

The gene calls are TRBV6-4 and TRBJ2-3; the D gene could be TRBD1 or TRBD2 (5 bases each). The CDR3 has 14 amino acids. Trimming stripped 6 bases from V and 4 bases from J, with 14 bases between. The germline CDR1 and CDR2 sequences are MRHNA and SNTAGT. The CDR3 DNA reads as TGTGCCAGCAGACAGCAGAGGGGTGCAGATACGCAGTATTTT. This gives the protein CASRQQRGADTQYF.

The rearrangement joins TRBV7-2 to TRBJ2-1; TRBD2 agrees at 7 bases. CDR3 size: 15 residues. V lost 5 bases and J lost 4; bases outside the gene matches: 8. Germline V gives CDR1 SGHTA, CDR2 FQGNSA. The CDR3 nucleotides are TGTGCCAGCAGCCCTGAAGCGGGGACTTACAATGAGCAGTTCTTC. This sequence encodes CASSPEAGTYNEQFF.

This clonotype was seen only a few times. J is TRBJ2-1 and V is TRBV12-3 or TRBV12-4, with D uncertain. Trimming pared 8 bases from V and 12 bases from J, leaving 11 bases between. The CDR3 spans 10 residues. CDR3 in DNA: TGTGCCAGCGGTAGTCTGGGGCAGTTCTTC. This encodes CASGSLGQFF.

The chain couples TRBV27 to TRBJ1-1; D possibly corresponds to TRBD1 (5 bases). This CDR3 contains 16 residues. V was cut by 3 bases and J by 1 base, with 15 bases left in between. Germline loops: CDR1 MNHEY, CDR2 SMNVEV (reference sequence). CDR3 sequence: CASSFLTRDWNTEAFF. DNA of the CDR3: TGTGCCAGCAGTTTTCTAACCAGGGATTGGAACACTGAAGCTTTCTTT.

DNA for the CDR3: TGTGCCAGCAGCCCTGGACTAGCGGGAGAGGTTAACGAGCAGTACTTC. Translating it yields CASSPGLAGEVNEQYF. The gene calls are TRBV7-9 and TRBJ2-4; 13 bases are a match to TRBD2. The J call is uncertain, as TRBJ2-7 better fits the DNA end. The CDR3 runs 16 residues. CDR1 and CDR2 from the germline V gene are SEHNR and FQNEAQ (reference sequence).

The CDR3 here is CSAERDRSDEQYF. DNA for the CDR3: TGCAGTGCGGAGAGGGACCGTAGTGACGAGCAGTACTTC. This rearrangement joins TRBV20-1 to TRBJ2-7; D is perhaps TRBD1 or TRBD2 (5 bases each). CDR1 is DFQATT and CDR2 is SNEGSKA in the germline V gene (reference sequence). The CDR3 is 13 amino acids. The V end lost 6 bases, the J end lost 5 bases, and 17 bases lay between the germline ends.

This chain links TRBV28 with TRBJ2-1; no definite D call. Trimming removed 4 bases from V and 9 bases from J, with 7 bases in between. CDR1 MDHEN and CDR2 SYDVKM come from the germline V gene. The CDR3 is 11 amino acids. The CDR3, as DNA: TGTGCCAGCAGTTCAGCGAGTGAGCAGTTCTTC. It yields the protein CASSSASEQFF.

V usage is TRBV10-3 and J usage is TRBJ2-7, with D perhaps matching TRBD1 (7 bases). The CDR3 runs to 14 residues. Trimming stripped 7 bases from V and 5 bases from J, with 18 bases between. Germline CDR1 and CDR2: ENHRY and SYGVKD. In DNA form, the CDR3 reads TGTGCCATCAAGGGGGGACAGCCCCGGGACGAGCAGTACTTC. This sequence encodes CAIKGGQPRDEQYF.

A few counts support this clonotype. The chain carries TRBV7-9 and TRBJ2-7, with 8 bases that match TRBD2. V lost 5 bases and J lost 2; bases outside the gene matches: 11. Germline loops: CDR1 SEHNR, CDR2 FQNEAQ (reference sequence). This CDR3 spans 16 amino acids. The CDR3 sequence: CASSPRRAGGAYEQYF. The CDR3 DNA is TGTGCCAGCAGCCCTCGGCGGGCGGGAGGAGCCTACGAGCAGTACTTC. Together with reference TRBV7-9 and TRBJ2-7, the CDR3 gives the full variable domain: DTGVSQNPRHKITKRGQNVTFRCDPISEHNRLYWYRQTLGQGPEFLTYFQNEAQLEKSRLLSDRFSAERPKGSFSTLEIQRTEQGDSAMYLCASSPRRAGGAYEQYFGPGTRLTVT.

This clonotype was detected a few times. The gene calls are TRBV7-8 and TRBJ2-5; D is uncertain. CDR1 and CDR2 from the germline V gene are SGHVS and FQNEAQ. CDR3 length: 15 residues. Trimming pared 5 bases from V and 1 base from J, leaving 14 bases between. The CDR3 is CASSPPTSLQETQYF. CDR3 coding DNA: TGTGCCAGCAGCCCACCGACGAGTCTCCAAGAGACCCAGTACTTC.

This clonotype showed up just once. As DNA, the CDR3 is TGTGCCAGCAGGTTACCGGGACCCGAGAACTATGGCTACACCTTC. It yields the protein CASRLPGPENYGYTF. The chain recombines TRBV7-9 with TRBJ1-2; D is perhaps TRBD1 (5 bases). The CDR3 extends over 15 amino acids. The V and J ends lost 6 bases and 2 bases respectively, with 16 bases between them. Germline V CDR1 and CDR2: SEHNR, FQNEAQ (reference sequence).

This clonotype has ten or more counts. The CDR3, as DNA: TGCAGCGTCCGTCAAGGTTCCTACAATGAGCAGTTCTTC. Translation gives CSVRQGSYNEQFF. The chain employs TRBV29-1 and TRBJ2-1; D is uncertain. V was shortened by 6 bases and J by 1 base, with 10 bases between the two germline ends. The V gene's germline CDR1 is SQVTM and CDR2 ANQGSEA. The CDR3 extends over 13 amino acids.

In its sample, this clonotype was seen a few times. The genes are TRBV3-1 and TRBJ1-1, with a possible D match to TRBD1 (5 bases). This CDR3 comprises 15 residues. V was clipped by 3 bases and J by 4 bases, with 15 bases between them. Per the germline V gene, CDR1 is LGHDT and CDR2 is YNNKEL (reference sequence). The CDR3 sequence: CASSQGEMASTEAFF. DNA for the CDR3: TGTGCCAGCAGCCAGGGGGAAATGGCGAGCACTGAAGCTTTCTTT. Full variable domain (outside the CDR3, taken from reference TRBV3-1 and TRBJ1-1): DTAVSQTPKYLVTQMGNDKSIKCEQNLGHDTMYWYKQDSKKFLKIMFSYNNKELIINETVPNRFSPKSPDKAHLNLHINSLELGDSAVYFCASSQGEMASTEAFFGQGTRLTVV.

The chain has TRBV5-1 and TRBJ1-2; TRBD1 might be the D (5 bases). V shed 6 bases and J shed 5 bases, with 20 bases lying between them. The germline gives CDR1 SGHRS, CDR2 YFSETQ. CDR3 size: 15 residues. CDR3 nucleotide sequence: TGCGCCAGCACCGATTATCTTACAGGCGCGTATGGCTACACCTTC. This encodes CASTDYLTGAYGYTF.

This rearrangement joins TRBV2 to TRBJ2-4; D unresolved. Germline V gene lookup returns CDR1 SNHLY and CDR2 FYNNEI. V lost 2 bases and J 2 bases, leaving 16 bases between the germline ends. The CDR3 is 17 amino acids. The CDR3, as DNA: TGTGCCAGCAGTGAATGCAGCTACGGGTCGTCCAAAAACATTCAGTACTTC. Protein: CASSECSYGSSKNIQYF.

The CDR3 region has the DNA TGCAGCGTTGACCCGGGACGGACTTATCAAGAGACCCAGTACTTC. Translated: CSVDPGRTYQETQYF. This chain connects TRBV29-1 to TRBJ2-5; either TRBD1 or TRBD2 may supply D (5 bases each). Germline V gene data show CDR1 as SQVTM and CDR2 as ANQGSEA. V was cut by 3 bases and J by 2 bases, with 16 bases left in between. This CDR3 spans 15 amino acids.

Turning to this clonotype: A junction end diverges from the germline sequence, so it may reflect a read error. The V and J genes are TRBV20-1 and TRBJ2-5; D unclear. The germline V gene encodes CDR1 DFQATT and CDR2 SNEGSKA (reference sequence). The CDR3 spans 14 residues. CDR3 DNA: TGCGGTGCTGGCGTGGGGTCGTACCAAGAGACCCAGTACTTC. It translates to CGAGVGSYQETQYF.

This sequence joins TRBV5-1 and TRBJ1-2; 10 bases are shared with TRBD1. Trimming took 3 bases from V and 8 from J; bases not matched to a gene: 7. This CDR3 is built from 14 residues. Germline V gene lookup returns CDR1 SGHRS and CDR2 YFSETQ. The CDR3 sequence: CASSSGQGRWGYTF. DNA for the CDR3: TGCGCCAGCAGCTCGGGACAGGGGCGGTGGGGCTACACCTTC.

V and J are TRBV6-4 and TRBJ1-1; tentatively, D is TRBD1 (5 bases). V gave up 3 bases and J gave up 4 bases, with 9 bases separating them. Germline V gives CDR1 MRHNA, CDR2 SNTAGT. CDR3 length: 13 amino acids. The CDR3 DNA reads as TGTGCCAGCAGTGAACAGGTACTCACTGAAGCTTTCTTT. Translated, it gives CASSEQVLTEAFF.